The rows below give T cell receptor beta chains drawn from one sample of a study of early T cells in non-severe SARS-CoV-2 infection. TCRdb passed the 5' RACE reads through MiXCR, listing each CDR3 protein once. The sample holds 68,000 or so distinct CDR3 sequences; roughly 11% are singletons and the top ten take around 5.8%. Input material: whole blood. These receptors were obtained from an adult who was a healthcare worker with PCR-confirmed SARS-CoV-2 infection or an uninfected control (not recorded which). CDR3s include the opening cysteine and the closing phenylalanine or tryptophan. The order of the fields is V gene, clone size, J gene, D gene, CDR3 DNA, CDR3 protein. D genes are given only for firm matches. For some rows the clone size is stated as once, few or many, or as a class when expanded; others skip it.

>TRBV21-1|many|TRBJ2-1|-
TGTGCCAGCAGCAAAGTGTCCCCAGGGGAGGACAATGAGCAGTTCTTC
CASSKVSPGEDNEQFF
>TRBV28|many|TRBJ2-1|-
TGTGCCAGCAGTCCCCTATACAATGAGCAGTTCTTC
CASSPLYNEQFF
>TRBV6-5|few|TRBJ2-3|TRBD2
TGTGCCAGCCGACTAGCGGGAGGGGGTTATCTGGATACGCAGTATTTT
CASRLAGGGYLDTQYF
>TRBV11-2|few|TRBJ2-2|TRBD1
TGTGCCAGCAGCTTAGATCAAGAGTGGGGACAGCACACCGGGGAGCTGTTTTTT
CASSLDQEWGQHTGELFF
>TRBV27|few|TRBJ2-7|-
TGTGCCACCCGGCTCGGAGCAGCCAGGAACTACGAGCAGTACTTC
CATRLGAARNYEQYF
>TRBV5-5|few|TRBJ2-5|-
TGTGCCAGCAGCTTGCCCGGAAAAGAGACCCAGTACTTC
CASSLPGKETQYF
>TRBV24-1|few|TRBJ2-1|-
TGTGCCCCGAGGAAGGGACTCAATGAGCAGTTCTTC
CAPRKGLNEQFF
>TRBV20-1|few|TRBJ1-1|TRBD1
TGCAGTGCTAGACCCCGGGACAGGGAGGATTTCTTT
CSARPRDREDFF
>TRBV27|few|TRBJ1-2|TRBD1
TGTGCCAGCAGTTCAAACACAGGGGAGGCTGGCTACACCTTC
CASSSNTGEAGYTF
>TRBV7-2|-|TRBJ2-2|-
TGTGCCAGCAGTCCCACAGGGAACACCGGGGAGCTGTTTTTT
CASSPTGNTGELFF
>TRBV27|-|TRBJ2-1|-
TGTGCCAGCAGTACTCGGCAGGGAATAAATGAGCAGTTCTTC
CASSTRQGINEQFF
>TRBV18|-|TRBJ2-5|-
TGTGCCAGCTCACCGTACTACAGTGCCGATCAAGAGACCCAGTACTTC
CASSPYYSADQETQYF
>TRBV15|many|TRBJ2-3|-
TGTGCCACCAGGTCGGGAGCGACAGATACGCAGTATTTT
CATRSGATDTQYF
>TRBV2|-|TRBJ2-7|TRBD2
TGTGCCAGCCTCAGCGGGAGAGGCTACGAGCAGTACTTC
CASLSGRGYEQYF
>TRBV6-2/TRBV6-3|-|TRBJ2-3|-
TGTGCCAGCAGTTACGCCGGGAGAGCAACAGATACGCAGTATTTT
CASSYAGRATDTQYF
>TRBV4-1|many|TRBJ2-1|TRBD2
TGCGCCAGCAGCAGCAAAGCGGGAGAAACTCCCTACAATGAGCAGTTCTTC
CASSSKAGETPYNEQFF
>TRBV27|many|TRBJ2-1|-
TGTGCCAGCAGTTTACTTCGGAGTACTAATGAGCAGTTCTTC
CASSLLRSTNEQFF
>TRBV6-1|few|TRBJ2-6|TRBD2
TGTGCCAGCAGTGTTCGGGGAGGGACTTACTCTGGGGCCAACGTCCTGACTTTC
CASSVRGGTYSGANVLTF
>TRBV20-1|few|TRBJ2-7|TRBD2
TGCAGTGCCGAACTAGCGGGAGTAGGGGGGCAGTACTTC
CSAELAGVGGQYF
>TRBV5-4|-|TRBJ2-1|TRBD1
TGTGCCAGCAGCTTGGCCCGGGGACAGACCTACAATGAGCAGTTCTTC
CASSLARGQTYNEQFF
>TRBV10-3|many|TRBJ2-7|-
TGTGCCATCAGGGAAAAGACTAGTTCTTCTTCCTACGAGCAGTACTTC
CAIREKTSSSSYEQYF
>TRBV28|-|TRBJ2-7|TRBD1
TGTGCCAGCAGTTTAGGAGGGACAGGCTACGAGCAGTACTTC
CASSLGGTGYEQYF
>TRBV7-2|few|TRBJ2-3|-
TGTGCCAGCAGCTTAATCGGGGACGCAGATACGCAGTATTTT
CASSLIGDADTQYF
>TRBV7-9|few|TRBJ2-1|TRBD2
TGTGCCAGCAGCCCTAGCGGGAGGTATTGGAATGAGCAGTTCTTC
CASSPSGRYWNEQFF
>TRBV20-1|-|TRBJ2-4|-
TGCAGTGCAGACAAGACAGGGAGGGACATTCAGTACTTC
CSADKTGRDIQYF
>TRBV28|many|TRBJ2-3|TRBD2
TGTGCCAGCAGCCCGAGCGGGAGGGCCCAAGATACGCAGTATTTT
CASSPSGRAQDTQYF
>TRBV14|many|TRBJ2-3|-
TGTGCCAGCAGCGTTTGGCAGGGCGAAGGCACAGATACGCAGTATTTT
CASSVWQGEGTDTQYF
>TRBV11-2|-|TRBJ2-1|-
TGTGCCAGCAGCTTAGGGCCAGATTATGATGAGCAGTTCTTC
CASSLGPDYDEQFF
>TRBV20-1|few|TRBJ2-3|-
TGCAGTGCTAGCGCCCTGAAATTTATCTCAACGGTGATGGCGCAGTATTTT
CSASALKFISTVMAQYF
>TRBV20-1|many|TRBJ2-1|-
TGCAGTGCTAGAGACAGGGGGGGGATGAACTACAATGAGCAGTTCTTC
CSARDRGGMNYNEQFF
>TRBV2|-|TRBJ1-2|-
TGTGCCAGCAGTGGGGGACCGAATAACTATGGCTACACCTTC
CASSGGPNNYGYTF
>TRBV20-1|many|TRBJ2-6|TRBD1
TGCAGTGCTAGAGATCACGCAGGACAGGGAGAGGCTGGGGCCAACGTCCTGACTTTC
CSARDHAGQGEAGANVLTF
>TRBV20-1|few|TRBJ2-6|-
TGCAGTGCTAGTGAGGGGGCTGGGGCCAACGTCCTGACTTTC
CSASEGAGANVLTF
>TRBV13|-|TRBJ1-4|-
TGTGCCAGCAGCCCGGGTGGACCCGGAACTAATGAAAAACTGTTTTTT
CASSPGGPGTNEKLFF
>TRBV11-2|-|TRBJ2-1|TRBD2
TGTGCCAGCAGCCTCGGCCCGGGACTAACTCTTGAGCAGTTCTTC
CASSLGPGLTLEQFF
>TRBV5-1|-|TRBJ2-7|TRBD2
TGCGCCAGCAGCTCAGCGGGAGGTCGGTACGAGCAGTACTTC
CASSSAGGRYEQYF
>TRBV6-6|many|TRBJ1-1|-
TGTGCCAGCAGTTACTCGGGGACGAGGGGGTCAGGGGTAGCTTTCTTT
CASSYSGTRGSGVAFF
>TRBV9|few|TRBJ2-2|-
TGTGCCAGCAGCGTAGCAGGGTTTAACGGGGAGCTGTTTTTT
CASSVAGFNGELFF
>TRBV12-3/TRBV12-4|many|TRBJ2-7|-
TGTGCCAGCATGGCTAGGCATGACTACGAGCAGTACTTC
CASMARHDYEQYF
>TRBV28|few|TRBJ2-7|-
TGTGCCAGCAGCGAAAACAGGCCCCCCCACTACGAGCAGTACTTC
CASSENRPPHYEQYF